Listed here are 31 T cell receptor beta chains from one sample, sequenced in a study of blood T cell repertoires in COVID-19. Assay: immunoSEQ multiplex PCR; the TCRdb copy retains only in-frame clones and omits some. The sample shows under 200,000 clones, 70% to 90% of them seen only once. The sequenced material came from peripheral blood. Receptors originate from a man aged 35-49 years with acute or convalescent COVID-19.

The rearrangement joins TRBV19 to TRBJ1-1, with unresolved D. The V end was cut by 4 bases, the J end by 1 base, with 16 bases between. This CDR3 region has 16 residues. CDR1 is LNHDA, CDR2 SQIVND, per germline (reference sequence). CDR3 protein: CASSNGWTGKNTEAFF. The DNA for the CDR3 is TGTGCCAGTAGTAATGGATGGACGGGGAAGAACACTGAAGCTTTCTTT.

This clone was recorded only once. The sample has other DNA sequences that encode this CDR3 too. The CDR3 region has the DNA TGTGCCAGCAGCCCTAGCGGGGGGGCCCTAAATGAGCAGTTCTTC. Translation: CASSPSGGALNEQFF. The chain has TRBV13 and TRBJ2-1; 12 bases map to TRBD2. Trimming cost V 5 bases and J 7 bases; bases outside gene matches: 6. Looked up from germline, CDR1 is PRHDT and CDR2 is FYEKMQ (reference sequence). There are 15 residues in the CDR3. The full variable domain, with the rest looked up from reference TRBV13 and TRBJ2-1, is AAGVIQSPRHLIKEKRETATLKCYPIPRHDTVYWYQQGPGQDPQFLISFYEKMQSDKGSIPDRFSAQQFSDYHSELNMSSLELGDSALYFCASSPSGGALNEQFFGPGTRLTVL.

This clone was counted a few times. The chain links TRBV27 to TRBJ2-7, with D tentatively TRBD1 (7 bases). V lost 6 bases and J 4 bases, leaving 13 bases between the germline ends. Germline loops: CDR1 MNHEY, CDR2 SMNVEV (reference sequence). This CDR3 is built from 13 residues. CDR3 in DNA: TGTGCCAGCAGGGGCAGGGGGAGGTACGAGCAGTACTTC. Translating it yields CASRGRGRYEQYF.

This chain links TRBV5-1 with TRBJ1-1, with D unresolved. With 0 bases removed from V and 3 bases from J, the gap between germline ends came to 9 bases. The CDR3 runs 14 residues. Per germline, CDR1 SGHRS and CDR2 YFSETQ. The CDR3, as DNA: TGCGCCAGCAGCTTGGGTCAGGCTTACACTGAAGCTTTCTTT. Protein product: CASSLGQAYTEAFF.

The chain carries TRBV3-1 (or the pseudogene TRBV3-2) and TRBJ2-7, with no clear D. Looked up from germline, CDR1 is LGHDT and CDR2 is YNNKEL (reference sequence). CDR3 length: 13 amino acids. Trimming shortened V by 2 bases and J by 0 bases, and 5 bases separated the two germline ends. The CDR3 coding sequence is TGTGCCAGCAGCCAACGCAGCTCCTACGAGCAGTACTTC. Translating it yields CASSQRSSYEQYF.

The chain couples TRBV6-6 to TRBJ1-1, with 11 nucleotides matching TRBD1. The J segment lost 2 bases and the V segment lost 5 bases, leaving 13 bases of the junction unmatched. Germline lookup yields CDR1 MNHNY and CDR2 SVGAGI (reference sequence). The CDR3 spans 18 residues. CDR3 coding DNA: TGTGCCAGCAGTCCAGACCACATGGGACAGGGGGGAAACACTGAAGCTTTCTTT. It specifies CASSPDHMGQGGNTEAFF.

The genes are TRBV7-2 and TRBJ2-7, with D uncertain. The V gene lost 1 base and the J gene lost 3 bases, with 7 bases spanning the gap. Germline CDR1 and CDR2: SGHTA and FQGNSA. CDR3 size: 13 residues. The CDR3 nucleotides are TGTGCCAGCAGCTTAGATGCAGTCTACGAGCAGTACTTC. Residues: CASSLDAVYEQYF. The whole variable domain, remainder taken from reference TRBV7-2 and TRBJ2-7, is GAGVSQSPSNKVTEKGKDVELRCDPISGHTALYWYRQSLGQGLEFLIYFQGNSAPDKSGLPSDRFSAERTGGSVSTLTIQRTQQEDSAVYLCASSLDAVYEQYFGPGTRLTVT.

The chain links TRBV18 to TRBJ2-7, with D unresolved. The CDR3 contains 14 residues. The germline V and J ends were trimmed by 3 bases and 1 base, with 10 bases remaining between them. Germline V lookup: CDR1 KGHSH, CDR2 LQKENI. CDR3 sequence: CASSPGGGSYEQYF. As DNA, the CDR3 is TGTGCCAGCTCACCCGGCGGTGGTTCCTACGAGCAGTACTTC.

The rearrangement joins TRBV7-9 to TRBJ2-7; a possible D gene is TRBD2 (6 bases). The CDR3 sequence is 15 residues long. Germline CDR1 reads SEHNR; CDR2 reads FQNEAQ (reference sequence). Trimming left V 0 bases short and J 0 bases short, with 9 bases between. As DNA, the CDR3 is TGTGCCAGCAGCTTAGCGGTCGGGAGCTCCTACGAGCAGTACTTC. Translation gives CASSLAVGSSYEQYF.

The chain has TRBV4-1 and TRBJ2-1; 7 nucleotides align to TRBD1. Germline V gene data show CDR1 as MGHRA and CDR2 as YSYEKL. J lost 6 bases, V lost 4 bases, and 3 bases had no gene match. The CDR3 spans 13 residues. CDR3 amino acids: CASSLTGTNEQFF. The CDR3 nucleotides are TGCGCCAGCAGCCTGACAGGGACCAATGAGCAGTTCTTC.

This clone was seen a handful of times. The chain links TRBV19 to TRBJ1-4, with a tentative D call TRBD1 (5 bases). With 7 bases removed from V and 7 bases from J, the gap between germline ends came to 16 bases. The germline gives CDR1 LNHDA, CDR2 SQIVND (reference sequence). The CDR3 length is 14 residues. The CDR3 protein is CASTPRGNGEKLFF. As DNA, the CDR3 is TGTGCCAGTACCCCACGGGGGAACGGTGAAAAACTGTTTTTT.

This chain uses TRBV10-3 with TRBJ1-1; tentative D call: TRBD1 (5 bases). V was shortened by 4 bases and J by 8 bases, with 11 bases between the two germline ends. This CDR3 is built from 12 residues. Germline V gene lookup returns CDR1 ENHRY and CDR2 SYGVKD. DNA of the CDR3: TGTGCCATCAGTGGGGGGGTGACCGAAGCTTTCTTT. Amino acid sequence: CAISGGVTEAFF.

V usage is TRBV6-5 and J usage is TRBJ1-1, with TRBD1 as a possible D gene (5 bases). Germline CDR1 reads MNHEY; CDR2 reads SVGAGI. The CDR3 is made up of 11 amino acids. With 7 bases removed from V and 8 bases from J, the gap between germline ends came to 11 bases. The CDR3 reads CASTQGREAFF. The CDR3 nucleotides read TGTGCCAGCACCCAGGGCCGCGAAGCTTTCTTT.

J is TRBJ2-3 and V is TRBV9, with 8 nucleotides matching TRBD2. The CDR3 spans 16 residues. The ends lost 4 bases at V and 5 bases at J; junction bases unmatched: 12. CDR1 SGDLS and CDR2 YYNGEE come from the germline V gene. The CDR3 nucleotides read TGTGCCAGCAGCCCCTCGGGGGGGCGGGTCGAAGATACGCAGTATTTT. Protein product: CASSPSGGRVEDTQYF.

The chain joins TRBV6-6 to TRBJ2-5, with no clear D. The CDR3 loop spans 14 amino acids. V was pared by 0 bases and J by 3 bases, with 8 bases between. Germline CDR1 reads MNHNY; CDR2 reads SVGAGI (reference sequence). The DNA of the CDR3 is TGTGCCAGCAGTTACTCGAATACAAAAGAGACCCAGTACTTC. It specifies CASSYSNTKETQYF.

The genes are TRBV7-2 and TRBJ1-2, with D unresolved. Germline V lookup: CDR1 SGHTA, CDR2 FQGNSA. The CDR3 length is 13 residues. Trimming shortened V by 3 bases and J by 6 bases, and 11 bases separated the two germline ends. The CDR3 protein is CASSFYGDNGYTF. DNA for the CDR3: TGTGCCAGCAGCTTTTACGGTGATAATGGCTACACCTTC.

In this sample, this clone turned up once. The chain is built from TRBV18 and TRBJ2-7, with 9 bases aligning to TRBD1. CDR1 and CDR2 from the germline V gene are KGHSH and LQKENI. This CDR3 contains 15 residues. Germline trimming cut 4 bases from V and 1 base from J; bases unmatched to any gene: 5. CDR3 sequence: CASSRRTGASYEQYF. The CDR3 DNA reads as TGTGCCAGCTCACGGAGGACAGGGGCATCCTACGAGCAGTACTTC.

The CDR3 coding sequence is TGTGCCAGTAGTATTGTCGGGGGGAACACTGAAGCTTTCTTT. It codes for CASSIVGGNTEAFF. The chain is built from TRBV19 and TRBJ1-1; the D gene is possibly TRBD1 (5 bases). Germline values: CDR1 LNHDA, CDR2 SQIVND (reference sequence). This CDR3 region has 14 residues. V was trimmed by 3 bases and J by 1 base, leaving 9 bases between them. The variable domain in full, with the rest retrieved from reference TRBV19 and TRBJ1-1, is DGGITQSPKYLFRKEGQNVTLSCEQNLNHDAMYWYRQDPGQGLRLIYYSQIVNDFQKGDIAEGYSVSREKKESFPLTVTSAQKNPTAFYLCASSIVGGNTEAFFGQGTRLTVV.

V is TRBV7-2 and J is TRBJ1-3, with 7 bases fitting TRBD1. CDR3 size: 14 residues. Trimming cost V 8 bases and J 2 bases; bases outside gene matches: 6. Per germline, CDR1 SGHTA and CDR2 FQGNSA. The CDR3 spells CASRQGLTGNTIYF. The DNA of the CDR3 is TGTGCCAGCCGACAGGGACTCACTGGAAACACCATATATTTT.

The chain couples TRBV27 to TRBJ2-5; D perhaps matches TRBD2 (5 bases). CDR1 is MNHEY and CDR2 is SMNVEV in the germline V gene (reference sequence). Deletions cut 5 bases from V and 8 bases from J, with 12 bases between. CDR3 size: 12 residues. CDR3 sequence: CASSPSGETQYF. As DNA, the CDR3 is TGTGCCAGCAGTCCATCCGGGGAAACCCAGTACTTC.

The CDR3 DNA sequence: TGTGCCAGCAGCTCTCGACTGTACAATGAGCAGTTCTTC. Its protein product is CASSSRLYNEQFF. The V call is TRBV9, the J call TRBJ2-1; D is unresolved. This CDR3 is 13 amino acids long. The V gene's germline CDR1 is SGDLS and CDR2 YYNGEE. Trimming took 4 bases from V and 4 from J, leaving 9 bases between them.

Remarks on this clone: At the DNA level, this CDR3 is encoded by other sequences in the same sample as well. V usage is TRBV19 and J usage is TRBJ1-1; no definite D call. Germline CDR1 reads LNHDA; CDR2 reads SQIVND (reference sequence). V was shortened by 4 bases and J by 1 base, with 4 bases between the two germline ends. The CDR3 totals 12 residues. CDR3 sequence: CASSRGNTEAFF. CDR3 DNA: TGTGCCAGTAGTAGAGGGAACACTGAAGCTTTCTTT.

This chain joins TRBV14 and TRBJ2-3, with a possible D match to TRBD2 (6 bases). V was cut by 1 base and J by 6 bases, with 23 bases left in between. CDR1 is SGHDN, CDR2 FVKESK, per germline. This CDR3 is 18 amino acids long. The CDR3 bases are TGTGCCAGCAGCCAAGTAAGTAGCAGCCTTGGCGGGAAGGATACGCAGTATTTT. It encodes CASSQVSSSLGGKDTQYF. The variable domain in full, with the rest retrieved from reference TRBV14 and TRBJ2-3, is EAGVTQFPSHSVIEKGQTVTLRCDPISGHDNLYWYRRVMGKEIKFLLHFVKESKQDESGMPNNRFLAERTGGTYSTLKVQPAELEDSGVYFCASSQVSSSLGGKDTQYFGPGTRLTVL.

This clone was found a few times. The chain combines TRBV10-3 with TRBJ1-1, with D possibly being TRBD1 (6 bases). Germline CDR1 reads ENHRY; CDR2 reads SYGVKD. CDR3 length equals 15 residues. Trimming took off 5 bases at V and 1 base at J, with 14 bases between the two ends. The DNA for the CDR3 is TGTGCCATCAGTCCACTCAGGGGAGCGAACACTGAAGCTTTCTTT. It codes for CAISPLRGANTEAFF.

This chain links TRBV2 with TRBJ2-5; TRBD2 agrees at 8 bases. Germline loops: CDR1 SNHLY, CDR2 FYNNEI. The CDR3 consists of 16 residues. Trimming at V came to 0 bases and at J to 1 base, leaving 4 bases not matched to a gene. The CDR3 here is CASSEALAGLQETQYF. The CDR3 coding sequence is TGTGCCAGCAGTGAAGCCCTAGCGGGTCTCCAAGAGACCCAGTACTTC. The whole variable domain, filled in from reference TRBV2 and TRBJ2-5, reads EPEVTQTPSHQVTQMGQEVILRCVPISNHLYFYWYRQILGQKVEFLVSFYNNEISEKSEIFDDQFSVERPDGSNFTLKIRSTKLEDSAMYFCASSEALAGLQETQYFGPGTRLLVL.

This clone has a single count. The chain has TRBV4-3 and TRBJ1-4; possibly TRBD1 for D (5 bases). The V and J ends lost 0 bases and 0 bases respectively, with 8 bases between them. From germline, CDR1 is LGHNA and CDR2 YSLEER. This CDR3 has 16 amino acids. Here the CDR3 reads CASSQDPRATNEKLFF. The CDR3 region has the DNA TGCGCCAGCAGCCAAGATCCCAGGGCAACTAATGAAAAACTGTTTTTT.

The chain joins TRBV6-6 to TRBJ2-1; 7 positions agree with TRBD1. Trimming at V came to 6 bases and at J to 5 bases, leaving 4 bases not matched to a gene. The V gene's germline CDR1 is MNHNY and CDR2 SVGAGI (reference sequence). The CDR3 consists of 13 residues. The CDR3 sequence: CASSWGQNNEQFF. The CDR3 DNA follows: TGTGCCAGCAGCTGGGGACAGAACAATGAGCAGTTCTTC.

This clone was observed a few times. V is TRBV15 and J is TRBJ1-3; 11 bases map to TRBD1. J was trimmed by 4 bases and V by 1 base; bases with no gene match: 3. Germline CDR1 is LNHNV and CDR2 is YYDKDF (reference sequence). This CDR3 contains 16 residues. CDR3 bases: TGTGCCACCAGCAGAGGGGACAGGGGGAAAGGAAACACCATATATTTT. This gives the protein CATSRGDRGKGNTIYF.

The genes are TRBV4-1 and TRBJ2-1; no clear D gene. In germline, CDR1 is MGHRA, CDR2 YSYEKL. Trimming left V 1 base short and J 0 bases short, with 4 bases between. The CDR3 runs to 14 residues. This CDR3 reads CASSQGLSYNEQFF. The CDR3 DNA sequence: TGCGCCAGCAGCCAAGGACTCTCCTACAATGAGCAGTTCTTC.

This clone has a handful of counts. The chain is built from TRBV7-3 and TRBJ2-1, with TRBD2 matching 12 bases. The V and J ends lost 2 bases and 5 bases, in that order; junction bases with no gene match: 1. Germline-derived CDR1 and CDR2 are SGHTA and FQGTGA. CDR3 length: 15 amino acids. As DNA, the CDR3 is TGTGCCAGCAGCTTACTAGCGGGGGGGAACAATGAGCAGTTCTTC. This sequence encodes CASSLLAGGNNEQFF.

The chain combines TRBV19 with TRBJ1-1; 8 bases align to TRBD1. Germline loops: CDR1 LNHDA, CDR2 SQIVND (reference sequence). The CDR3 is made up of 14 amino acids. Trimming at V came to 5 bases and at J to 0 bases, leaving 2 bases not matched to a gene. The CDR3, as DNA: TGTGCCAGTAGTCGACAGGGGTTGAACACTGAAGCTTTCTTT. Residues: CASSRQGLNTEAFF. The full variable domain, rest sourced from reference TRBV19 and TRBJ1-1, is DGGITQSPKYLFRKEGQNVTLSCEQNLNHDAMYWYRQDPGQGLRLIYYSQIVNDFQKGDIAEGYSVSREKKESFPLTVTSAQKNPTAFYLCASSRQGLNTEAFFGQGTRLTVV.